These T cell receptor beta chains were read from a single sample in a study of cytomegalovirus exposure and HLA in healthy donors. Assay used: immunoSEQ multiplex PCR; TCRdb lists only in-frame clones, some missing. The sample records about 150,000 clones, 80% to 85% being singletons. Sequences were obtained from PBMCs. The receptors derive from a boy aged 2 to 10 in good health and CMV-seronegative. CDR3s include the opening cysteine and the closing phenylalanine or tryptophan. D genes are given only for firm matches. Rows may omit the clone size; those that give it use once, few, many or a size class.

d_call j_call clone_size v_call cdr3_aa
NA TRBJ1-5 NA TRBV30 CAWAVYSNQPQHF
NA TRBJ1-2 NA TRBV19 CASSMDSYGYTF
TRBD2 TRBJ2-7 NA TRBV7-2 CASSLSGGFYEQYF
NA TRBJ2-7 NA TRBV27 CASRGGGAGLSYEQYF
NA TRBJ2-1 NA TRBV19 CASDQGSYNEQFF
TRBD2 TRBJ2-7 NA TRBV7-9 CASSLGGRRYEQYF
NA TRBJ1-1 NA TRBV21-1 CASSNPRDTNNTEAFF
NA TRBJ1-2 NA TRBV5-4 CASSLGWGAYGYTF
TRBD1 TRBJ2-7 NA TRBV27 CASSRQGEEQYF
NA TRBJ2-2 NA TRBV30 CAWTGKNTGELFF
TRBD1 TRBJ1-2 NA TRBV11-2 CASSHGGQGHYGYTF
NA TRBJ2-3 few TRBV5-6 CASSRPGSTAIDTQYF
NA TRBJ1-2 NA TRBV5-1 CASSFDRGYGYTF
NA TRBJ1-2 NA TRBV10-2 CASSEGSGDPYGYTF
TRBD1 TRBJ1-1 NA TRBV5-6 CASSLVGTGNAEAFF
NA TRBJ2-1 NA TRBV5-1 CASSSASALYNEQFF
NA TRBJ2-7 NA TRBV29-1 CSVVLPGIYNYEQYF
TRBD2 TRBJ2-3 NA TRBV15 CATSRGWLAGGRDTQYF
NA TRBJ2-2 NA TRBV5-1 CASSLASLALSNPNTGELFF
TRBD1 TRBJ1-3 NA TRBV6-6 CASRLRQGGTGNTIYF
TRBD1 TRBJ2-1 NA TRBV5-1 CASSLGQGYNEQFF
TRBD1 TRBJ1-2 NA TRBV5-1 CASSLGQGASYGYTF
TRBD1 NA NA TRBV19 CASSSGTGGYEQYF